A selection of T cell receptor beta chains follows, all from one sample in a study of T cell responses to AZD1222 COVID-19 vaccine. Here immunoSEQ multiplex PCR was the method, and the copy in TCRdb shows in-frame clones only, minus some. The repertoire has about 180,000 clones, roughly 88% of them found once; the top ten carry around a tenth. Sequencing used peripheral blood, obtained 28 days after the second AZD1222 dose. These TCRs come from an adult who received the AZD1222 COVID-19 vaccine. Both conserved end residues are trimmed from each CDR3.

v_gene,len,CDR3aa
TRBV2,13,ASRLRTDPYEKLF
TRBV3-1/TRBV3-2,12,ASSQVSVNYGYT
TRBV6-2/TRBV6-3,15,ASSSPGQFLSGNTIY
TRBV5-1,11,ASSLEVVGGYT
TRBV5-6,15,ASSFGQSLRDTGELF
TRBV11-2,14,ASSLFQDGHGKKLF
TRBV7-9,11,ASSLGNDQPQH
TRBV28,10,ASSLRYNEQF
TRBV5-4,12,ASSRQKDNQPQH
TRBV19,11,ASSAQRNTEAF
TRBV28,10,ASSLQGTEAF
TRBV5-1,14,ASSLGGLAGFNEQF
TRBV6-5,11,ASIGGQALGYT
TRBV6-5,13,ASRREGISTDTQY
TRBV6-6,11,ACYTLVNTEAF
TRBV6-6,8,ASNKDEQF
TRBV4-2,14,ASSPGGQGANEKLF
TRBV30,10,AWRTGPGELF
TRBV11-2,14,ASSLDGQGAKNIQY
TRBV11-2,11,ASSLGSMGEQY
TRBV10-3,11,AIKGQGDEKLF
TRBV19,13,ASRYRGTDTYGYT
TRBV5-1,12,ASSLLQGNTEAF
TRBV9,15,ASSARTGDWLGYGYT
TRBV24-1,16,ATSDFKEVYGQGTEAF
TRBV6-5,12,ASRGFSGQETQY
TRBV19,15,ASSSRTGALSGNTIY
TRBV7-2,12,ASSSGLVQETQY
TRBV5-1,14,ASSPDRGVYNSPLH
TRBV7-9,11,ASSLVPEDTQY
TRBV5-1,15,ASSVRTGPPENYGYT
TRBV5-5,13,ASSLGAVVNYGYT
TRBV7-2,14,ASSHFLQGVNSPLH
TRBV7-7,11,ASSLDRDSEQF
TRBV30,13,AWSTLGQGTGEQY
TRBV6-4,14,ASSDSTVYSNQPQH
TRBV20-1,9,SASRTGEQF
TRBV21-1,14,ASSKVPGQKLHEQY
TRBV19,15,ASSPGTPERGNQPQH
TRBV6-2/TRBV6-3,13,ASSSRSGSSYEQY
TRBV18,13,ASSPSGGGNTEAF
TRBV11-2,13,ASSFGGTGNQPQH
TRBV10-3,10,AISVPTGEAF
TRBV7-3,11,ASSLDRRYEQY
TRBV6-2/TRBV6-3,13,ASSYGQTSTDTQY